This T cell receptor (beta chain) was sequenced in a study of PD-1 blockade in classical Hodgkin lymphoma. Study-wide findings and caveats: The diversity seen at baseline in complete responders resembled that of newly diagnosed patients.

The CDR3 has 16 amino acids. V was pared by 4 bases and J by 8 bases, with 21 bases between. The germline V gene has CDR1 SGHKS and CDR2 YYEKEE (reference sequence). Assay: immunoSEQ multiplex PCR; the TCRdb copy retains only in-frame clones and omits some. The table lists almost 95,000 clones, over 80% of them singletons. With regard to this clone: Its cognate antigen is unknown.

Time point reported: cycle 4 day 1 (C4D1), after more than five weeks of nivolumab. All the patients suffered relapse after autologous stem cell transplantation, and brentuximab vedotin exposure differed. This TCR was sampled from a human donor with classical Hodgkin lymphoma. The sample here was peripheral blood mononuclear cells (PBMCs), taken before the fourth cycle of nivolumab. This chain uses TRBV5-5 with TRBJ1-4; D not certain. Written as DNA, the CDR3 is TGTGCCAGCAGCCCTAGGTCGCGGTTTTCGGAGGAAAAACTGTTTTTT. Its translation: CASSPRSRFSEEKLFF.